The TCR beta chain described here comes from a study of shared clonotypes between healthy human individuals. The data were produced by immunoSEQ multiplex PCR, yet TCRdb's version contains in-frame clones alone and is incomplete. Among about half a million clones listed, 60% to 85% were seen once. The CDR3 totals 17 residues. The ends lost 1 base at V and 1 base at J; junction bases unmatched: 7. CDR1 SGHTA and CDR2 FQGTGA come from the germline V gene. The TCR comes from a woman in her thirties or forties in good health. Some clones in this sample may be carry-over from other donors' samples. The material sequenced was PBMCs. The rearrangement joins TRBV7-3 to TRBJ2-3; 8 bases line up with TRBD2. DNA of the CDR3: TGTGCCAGCAGCTTAAGCAGCGGGAGAAGCGGCACAGATACGCAGTATTTT. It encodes CASSLSSGRSGTDTQYF.